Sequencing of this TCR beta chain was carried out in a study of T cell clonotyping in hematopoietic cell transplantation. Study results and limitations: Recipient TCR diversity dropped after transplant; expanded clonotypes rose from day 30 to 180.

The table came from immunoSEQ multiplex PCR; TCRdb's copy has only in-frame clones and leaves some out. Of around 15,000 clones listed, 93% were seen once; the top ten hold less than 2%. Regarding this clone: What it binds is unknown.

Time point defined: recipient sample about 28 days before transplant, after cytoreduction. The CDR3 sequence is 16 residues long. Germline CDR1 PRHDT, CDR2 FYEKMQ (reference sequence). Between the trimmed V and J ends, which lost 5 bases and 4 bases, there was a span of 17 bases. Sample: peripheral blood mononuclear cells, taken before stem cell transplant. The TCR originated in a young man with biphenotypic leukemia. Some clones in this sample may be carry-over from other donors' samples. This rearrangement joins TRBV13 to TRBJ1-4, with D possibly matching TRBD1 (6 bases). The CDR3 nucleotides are TGTGCCAGCAGCCAATCGTTGGACAGCTTTAATGAAAAACTGTTTTTT. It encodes CASSQSLDSFNEKLFF.